Following are 32 T cell receptor beta chains from one sample sequenced in a study of OX40 agonist ivuxolimab in advanced cancers. Only in-frame clones appear in the TCRdb table, and some are missing; sequencing was by immunoSEQ multiplex PCR. The data contain about 77,000 clones, around 86% of them singletons. Sequenced here: CD4+ or CD8+ T cells sorted from blood, sampled in a trial of the OX40 agonist ivuxolimab. The receptor source for this set is an adult with an advanced solid tumor such as melanoma, head and neck, liver or kidney cancer.

This chain connects TRBV15 to TRBJ1-2, with 7 bases lining up with TRBD1. J lost 8 bases, V lost 8 bases, and 11 bases had no gene match. CDR3 length: 13 residues. In germline, CDR1 is LNHNV, CDR2 YYDKDF (reference sequence). The CDR3 region is CATLGEGARGYTF. The CDR3 region has the DNA TGTGCCACCCTAGGTGAGGGGGCGCGGGGCTACACCTTC.

V and J are TRBV28 and TRBJ2-3, with D tentatively TRBD1 (6 bases). The V gene lost 5 bases and the J gene lost 6 bases, with 15 bases spanning the gap. This CDR3 region has 14 residues. The V gene's germline CDR1 is MDHEN and CDR2 SYDVKM. Here the CDR3 reads CASSQGSLTDTQYF. The CDR3 nucleotides are TGTGCCAGCAGTCAGGGGTCCCTCACGGATACGCAGTATTTT.

The chain carries TRBV6-1 and TRBJ1-4, with D maybe TRBD1 (5 bases). V was cut by 8 bases and J by 5 bases, with 18 bases left in between. Germline CDR1 MNHNS, CDR2 SASEGT. The CDR3 consists of 15 residues. This CDR3 reads CASVTDTPANEKLFF. For the CDR3, the DNA is TGTGCCAGCGTTACGGACACCCCAGCCAATGAAAAACTGTTTTTT.

V and J are TRBV7-2 and TRBJ1-4, with TRBD1 identical over 7 bases. This CDR3 spans 14 amino acids. The V gene's germline CDR1 is SGHTA and CDR2 FQGNSA. The junction had 3 bases not matched to a gene; V was cut back by 4 bases and J by 4 bases. CDR3 nucleotide sequence: TGTGCCAGCAGCTGGACAGGCCGTAATGAAAAACTGTTTTTT. Its translation: CASSWTGRNEKLFF. Drawing the rest from reference TRBV7-2 and TRBJ1-4, the complete variable domain is GAGVSQSPSNKVTEKGKDVELRCDPISGHTALYWYRQSLGQGLEFLIYFQGNSAPDKSGLPSDRFSAERTGGSVSTLTIQRTQQEDSAVYLCASSWTGRNEKLFFGSGTQLSVL.

This clone has at least ten counts. The rearrangement uses TRBV18 and TRBJ1-5; D gene uncertain. Trimming left V 3 bases short and J 2 bases short, with 17 bases between. CDR1 is KGHSH and CDR2 is LQKENI in the germline V gene. This CDR3 spans 17 amino acids. Here the CDR3 DNA reads TGTGCCAGCTCACCGACGGCGGAGGGTAAGGGCAATCAGCCCCAGCATTTT. This translates into CASSPTAEGKGNQPQHF.

The chain is built from TRBV11-2 and TRBJ2-6; no definite D call. V lost 5 bases and J lost 4, with 12 bases in between. The CDR3 totals 15 residues. Germline loops: CDR1 SGHAT, CDR2 FQNNGV. DNA for the CDR3: TGTGCCAGCAGCCCCGACCGGTGGGGGGCCAACGTCCTGACTTTC. Translating gives CASSPDRWGANVLTF.

The CDR3 region is CASSPGQSRGALSSYEQYF. CDR3 bases: TGTGCCAGCAGCCCAGGACAGTCGAGGGGGGCTCTGAGCTCCTACGAGCAGTACTTC. V is TRBV5-4 and J is TRBJ2-7; D might be TRBD1 or TRBD2, each matching 6 bases. V was clipped by 4 bases and J by 0 bases, with 26 bases between them. This CDR3 comprises 19 residues. Germline-derived CDR1 and CDR2 are SGHNT and YYREEE (reference sequence).

The rearrangement joins TRBV6-5 to TRBJ2-1, with D unclear. Germline V lookup: CDR1 MNHEY, CDR2 SVGAGI. The length of the CDR3 is 15 residues. V was shortened by 7 bases and J by 0 bases, with 13 bases between the two germline ends. CDR3 protein: CASIKTISSYNEQFF. CDR3 sequence (DNA): TGTGCCAGCATCAAAACTATCAGCTCCTACAATGAGCAGTTCTTC.

The chain has TRBV6-5 and TRBJ1-1; 7 bases fit TRBD1. The CDR3 length is 15 residues. J was trimmed by 4 bases and V by 7 bases; bases with no gene match: 12. The germline gives CDR1 MNHEY, CDR2 SVGAGI. In DNA, the CDR3 is TGTGCCAGCACCACCGGGACAGCCACCATCACTGAAGCTTTCTTT. It specifies CASTTGTATITEAFF.

In regard to this clone: This CDR3 is also generated by other DNA sequences in the sample. The V gene is TRBV9, the J gene TRBJ1-6; D perhaps matches TRBD1 (6 bases). Germline V gene lookup returns CDR1 SGDLS and CDR2 YYNGEE. The CDR3 has 14 residues. V shed 4 bases and J shed 9 bases, with 14 bases lying between them. The CDR3 sequence is CASSPRQEVSPLHF. The CDR3 coding sequence is TGTGCCAGCAGCCCTCGACAGGAGGTTTCACCCCTCCACTTT.

The chain is built from TRBV11-2 and TRBJ2-1; D perhaps matches TRBD2 (6 bases). Germline-derived CDR1 and CDR2 are SGHAT and FQNNGV. The CDR3 totals 15 residues. The V end lost 5 bases, the J end lost 2 bases, and 13 bases lay between the germline ends. CDR3 nucleotide sequence: TGTGCCAGCAGCCCCCGGGGAGGAACCTACAATGAGCAGTTCTTC. Amino acid sequence: CASSPRGGTYNEQFF.

The chain is built from TRBV11-1 and TRBJ1-1; D may be TRBD1 (5 bases). V was cut by 3 bases and J by 8 bases, with 16 bases left in between. Looked up from germline, CDR1 is SGHAT and CDR2 is FQDESV (reference sequence). The CDR3 consists of 14 residues. The CDR3 loop is CASSFFRGDGEAFF. As DNA, the CDR3 is TGTGCCAGCAGCTTCTTTCGGGGGGATGGGGAAGCTTTCTTT.

Only one count was recorded for this clone. V usage is TRBV28 and J usage is TRBJ2-7; 8 bases line up with TRBD2. The CDR3 is made up of 15 amino acids. Germline CDR1 reads MDHEN; CDR2 reads SYDVKM. Germline trimming cut 6 bases from V and 5 bases from J; bases unmatched to any gene: 12. CDR3 DNA sequence: TGTGCCAGCAGCGCCCGCGGAGCGGGAGAGGACGAGCAGTACTTC. It is translated as CASSARGAGEDEQYF. The full variable domain, in which reference TRBV28 and TRBJ2-7 provide the parts outside the CDR3, is DVKVTQSSRYLVKRTGEKVFLECVQDMDHENMFWYRQDPGLGLRLIYFSYDVKMKEKGDIPEGYSVSREKKERFSLILESASTNQTSMYLCASSARGAGEDEQYFGPGTRLTVT.

The V gene is TRBV11-2, the J gene TRBJ1-2; D unclear. This CDR3 comprises 15 residues. Per the germline V gene, CDR1 is SGHAT and CDR2 is FQNNGV. With 0 bases removed from V and 2 bases from J, the gap between germline ends came to 10 bases. The CDR3 sequence: CASSLDGRANYGYTF. DNA for the CDR3: TGTGCCAGCAGCTTAGATGGACGGGCCAACTATGGCTACACCTTC.

V is TRBV28 and J is TRBJ2-1, with D perhaps matching TRBD1 or TRBD2 (5 bases each). Germline CDR1 MDHEN, CDR2 SYDVKM. The CDR3 extends over 19 amino acids. Trimming removed 10 bases from V and 1 base from J, with 29 bases in between. The CDR3 DNA is TGTGCCACCCTTCCGTTTCTACGAGGGGTGGGGGTTTCCTACAATGAGCAGTTCTTC. It is translated as CATLPFLRGVGVSYNEQFF.

The rearrangement links TRBV5-1 to TRBJ1-1; D unresolved. V was trimmed by 3 bases and J by 3 bases, leaving 12 bases between them. Germline V gives CDR1 SGHRS, CDR2 YFSETQ. There are 14 residues in the CDR3. The CDR3 reads CASSYLKRDTEAFF. In DNA, the CDR3 is TGCGCCAGCAGCTACCTAAAAAGGGACACTGAAGCTTTCTTT.

V and J are TRBV7-2 and TRBJ2-1; D is ambiguous. CDR1 and CDR2 from the germline V gene are SGHTA and FQGNSA. This CDR3 spans 15 amino acids. V was trimmed by 0 bases and J by 7 bases, leaving 13 bases between them. The CDR3 DNA reads as TGTGCCAGCAGCTTAGCGACCCTTGGCTCAAATGAGCAGTTCTTC. It specifies CASSLATLGSNEQFF. The variable domain in full, completed from reference TRBV7-2 and TRBJ2-1, reads GAGVSQSPSNKVTEKGKDVELRCDPISGHTALYWYRQSLGQGLEFLIYFQGNSAPDKSGLPSDRFSAERTGGSVSTLTIQRTQQEDSAVYLCASSLATLGSNEQFFGPGTRLTVL.

The genes are TRBV25-1 and TRBJ2-3; 11 bases agree with TRBD1. Trimming took 6 bases from V and 6 from J; bases not matched to a gene: 5. The CDR3 is 14 amino acids. The germline CDR1 and CDR2 sequences are MGHDK and SYGVNS. CDR3 region: CASSWTGGLDTQYF. The DNA of the CDR3 is TGTGCCAGCAGCTGGACAGGGGGCCTGGATACGCAGTATTTT.

In this sample, this clone turned up a few times. The rearrangement uses TRBV7-2 and TRBJ1-4; D gene ambiguous. Per the germline V gene, CDR1 is SGHTA and CDR2 is FQGNSA. The CDR3 has 15 residues. V shed 5 bases and J shed 6 bases, with 16 bases lying between them. This CDR3 reads CASSDQGSAYEKLFF. CDR3 coding DNA: TGTGCCAGCAGCGATCAAGGGTCGGCTTATGAAAAACTGTTTTTT.

J is TRBJ2-7 and V is TRBV27, with TRBD1 identical over 12 bases. The CDR3 is 16 residues long. The germline V gene encodes CDR1 MNHEY and CDR2 SMNVEV (reference sequence). V lost 0 bases, J lost 5 bases, and 5 bases stayed unmatched. The CDR3 loop is CASSLSKGTGGDEQYF. The DNA of the CDR3 is TGTGCCAGCAGTTTATCTAAGGGGACAGGGGGCGACGAGCAGTACTTC.

V usage is TRBV5-1 and J usage is TRBJ2-2; D unresolved. The V gene's germline CDR1 is SGHRS and CDR2 YFSETQ. The CDR3 covers 12 residues. Deletions cut 4 bases from V and 6 bases from J, with 7 bases between. The CDR3 coding sequence is TGCGCCAGCAGCCCCTTACCCGGGGAGCTGTTTTTT. It is translated as CASSPLPGELFF.

The chain is built from TRBV15 and TRBJ2-7; 10 nucleotides agree with TRBD2. CDR1 is LNHNV, CDR2 YYDKDF, per germline (reference sequence). The trim removed 0 bases at V and 3 bases at J, leaving 5 bases unmatched. The CDR3 runs to 16 residues. Here the CDR3 reads CATSRDLASGSYEQYF. The CDR3 region has the DNA TGTGCCACCAGCAGAGATCTGGCTAGCGGGAGCTACGAGCAGTACTTC.

This chain uses TRBV4-1 with TRBJ1-2; possible D gene TRBD1, 6 bases. The CDR3 has 16 amino acids. CDR1 is MGHRA and CDR2 is YSYEKL in the germline V gene. V gave up 2 bases and J gave up 3 bases, with 16 bases separating them. CDR3 DNA: TGCGCCAGCAGCCAAAAGGCCCAGGGGATTGACTATGGCTACACCTTC. It encodes CASSQKAQGIDYGYTF.

The chain employs TRBV5-4 and TRBJ2-1; D not resolved. The CDR3 is made up of 15 amino acids. Trimming removed 1 base from V and 2 bases from J, with 10 bases in between. Per the germline V gene, CDR1 is SGHNT and CDR2 is YYREEE (reference sequence). CDR3 residues: CASSLSFTTYNEQFF. DNA of the CDR3: TGTGCCAGCAGCTTGTCTTTCACTACCTACAATGAGCAGTTCTTC.

The rearrangement links TRBV5-1 to TRBJ2-3, with D tentatively TRBD1 (7 bases). The CDR3 spans 15 residues. The germline CDR1 and CDR2 sequences are SGHRS and YFSETQ. Trimming removed 0 bases from V and 3 bases from J, with 11 bases in between. The CDR3 region is CASSLEPGGTDTQYF. Written as DNA, the CDR3 is TGCGCCAGCAGCTTGGAGCCAGGGGGGACAGATACGCAGTATTTT.

The gene calls are TRBV11-3 and TRBJ2-1, with D possibly TRBD1 on 6 matching bases. The V end was cut by 4 bases, the J end by 8 bases, with 12 bases between. Germline CDR1 SGHNT, CDR2 YENEEA. This CDR3 spans 13 amino acids. CDR3 in amino acids: CASSYRELDEQFF. For the CDR3, the DNA is TGTGCCAGCAGCTACAGGGAACTCGATGAGCAGTTCTTC.

This chain links TRBV9 with TRBJ2-1; D gene ambiguous. Germline V gene data show CDR1 as SGDLS and CDR2 as YYNGEE. There are 13 residues in the CDR3. The V end lost 0 bases, the J end lost 3 bases, and 4 bases lay between the germline ends. The chain's CDR3 is CASSVADYNEQFF. The CDR3 nucleotides read TGTGCCAGCAGCGTAGCCGACTACAATGAGCAGTTCTTC.

The chain recombines TRBV27 with TRBJ2-2; possibly TRBD1 for D (6 bases). Trimming took 6 bases from V and 3 from J, leaving 11 bases between them. CDR1 is MNHEY and CDR2 is SMNVEV in the germline V gene (reference sequence). This CDR3 region has 14 residues. The CDR3 sequence is CASRTTGYTGELFF. The CDR3 DNA is TGTGCCAGCAGGACAACAGGGTACACCGGGGAGCTGTTTTTT.

This chain links TRBV7-8 with TRBJ2-7, with 9 bases matching TRBD1. This CDR3 region has 14 residues. V shed 1 base and J 2 bases; nucleotides not matched to a gene: 0. Per germline, CDR1 SGHVS and CDR2 FQNEAQ. As DNA, the CDR3 is TGTGCCAGCAGCTTAGGACAGGGGGCCTACGAGCAGTACTTC. The encoded protein is CASSLGQGAYEQYF.

The chain is built from TRBV6-8 and TRBJ2-6; no reliable D call. The CDR3 has 20 residues. V was pared by 2 bases and J by 0 bases, with 20 bases between. Germline V CDR1 and CDR2: MNHGY, SAAAGT. The CDR3 region is CASSYRCLPPSGSGANVLTF. The CDR3 region has the DNA TGTGCCAGCAGTTACAGATGTTTGCCCCCCTCGGGCTCTGGGGCCAACGTCCTGACTTTC.

J is TRBJ2-3 and V is TRBV7-2, with TRBD1 as a possible D gene (8 bases). Germline V gives CDR1 SGHTA, CDR2 FQGNSA. Between the trimmed V and J ends, which lost 7 bases and 2 bases, there was a span of 13 bases. This CDR3 region has 14 residues. The CDR3 DNA reads as TGTGCCAGCAACAGGGGGAGGGTCACAGATACGCAGTATTTT. Translating gives CASNRGRVTDTQYF.

The genes are TRBV5-6 and TRBJ2-2, with 8 bases aligning to TRBD1. This CDR3 spans 16 amino acids. CDR1 SGHDT and CDR2 YYEEEE come from the germline V gene. Trimming took 4 bases from V and 1 from J; bases not matched to a gene: 6. The CDR3 reads CASSQLGQGNTGELFF. CDR3 bases: TGTGCCAGCAGCCAACTCGGACAGGGGAACACCGGGGAGCTGTTTTTT. The full variable domain, completed using reference TRBV5-6 and TRBJ2-2, is DAGVTQSPTHLIKTRGQQVTLRCSPKSGHDTVSWYQQALGQGPQFIFQYYEEEERQRGNFPDRFSGHQFPNYSSELNVNALLLGDSALYLCASSQLGQGNTGELFFGEGSRLTVL.